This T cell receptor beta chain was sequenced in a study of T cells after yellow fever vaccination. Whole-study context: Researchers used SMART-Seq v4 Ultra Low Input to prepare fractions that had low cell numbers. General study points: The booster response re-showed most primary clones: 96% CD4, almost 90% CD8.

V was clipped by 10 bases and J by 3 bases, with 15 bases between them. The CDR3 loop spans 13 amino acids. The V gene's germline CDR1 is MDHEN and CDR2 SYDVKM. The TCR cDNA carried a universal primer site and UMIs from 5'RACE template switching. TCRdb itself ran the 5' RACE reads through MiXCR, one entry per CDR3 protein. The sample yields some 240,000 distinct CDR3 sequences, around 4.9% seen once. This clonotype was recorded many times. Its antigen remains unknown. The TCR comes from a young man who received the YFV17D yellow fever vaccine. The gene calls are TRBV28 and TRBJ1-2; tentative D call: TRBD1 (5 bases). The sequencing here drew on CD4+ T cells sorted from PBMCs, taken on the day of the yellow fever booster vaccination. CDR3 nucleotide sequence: TGTGCCACCAAACCGGGACCTTACTATGGCTACACCTTC. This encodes CATKPGPYYGYTF.